This TCR beta chain appears in the sequencing data of a study of T cells in Graves' hyperthyroidism and ophthalmopathy. V lost 6 bases to trimming and J lost 6 bases; unmatched junction nucleotides: 5. From germline, CDR1 is KGHSH and CDR2 LQKENI. This CDR3 is 15 amino acids long. Clinicians diagnosed patients from clinical symptoms, serum thyroxine and TRAb, thyroid ultrasound and orbital computed tomography. The source material, RNA transcripts, was used to amplify TCR beta CDR3 regions. First-round RT-PCR with HTBI primers amplified the TCR CDR3 region. TCRdb itself ran the multiplex PCR reads through MiXCR, one entry per CDR3 protein. The sample shows some 600,000 distinct CDR3 sequences, roughly 14% of them seen only once.

This clonotype was sampled from a woman in her twenties or thirties with Graves' hyperthyroidism that later progressed to Graves' ophthalmopathy. The V and J genes are TRBV18 and TRBJ2-2; 12 nucleotides line up with TRBD1. The sequenced material came from blood. CDR3 protein: CASSPGQGAPGELFF. In DNA form, the CDR3 reads TGTGCCAGCTCGCCGGGACAGGGGGCGCCCGGGGAGCTGTTTTTT.